This T cell receptor beta chain was identified in a study of regulatory T cells in long-lasting Graves disease. Study-level results: Newly diagnosed Graves' patients exceeded persistent ones in TCR diversity.

The time point: newly diagnosed GD, antithyroid drugs for less than 3 months. RNA extracted from PBMCs served as the sequencing template. V lost 0 bases, J lost 4 bases, and 11 bases lay in between. This CDR3 is built from 15 residues. For TCR beta, libraries came from iRepertoire HTBI primers and Arm-PCR of CDR3 regions. TCRdb ran MiXCR on the multiplex PCR reads and lists one entry per CDR3 protein. The data show approximately 400,000 distinct CDR3 sequences, approximately 16% seen once. A word on this clonotype: Antigen: not known.

This sample also appeared in a second study, on T cells in Graves' hyperthyroidism and ophthalmopathy. This second study says: HTBI primers were used for first-round RT-PCR of the TCR CDR3. Within blood appeared most thyroid clonotypes that had expanded above 0.001.

The starting material was peripheral blood mononuclear cells (PBMCs), obtained at new diagnosis, from a patient treated with antithyroid drugs. The source is a woman aged 40 to 49 with Graves disease. This chain joins TRBV12-3 or TRBV12-4 and TRBJ2-3; D perhaps matches TRBD2 (5 bases). The CDR3 region is CASSLALTGADTQYF. CDR3 nucleotides: TGTGCCAGCAGTTTAGCGCTAACCGGGGCAGATACGCAGTATTTT.